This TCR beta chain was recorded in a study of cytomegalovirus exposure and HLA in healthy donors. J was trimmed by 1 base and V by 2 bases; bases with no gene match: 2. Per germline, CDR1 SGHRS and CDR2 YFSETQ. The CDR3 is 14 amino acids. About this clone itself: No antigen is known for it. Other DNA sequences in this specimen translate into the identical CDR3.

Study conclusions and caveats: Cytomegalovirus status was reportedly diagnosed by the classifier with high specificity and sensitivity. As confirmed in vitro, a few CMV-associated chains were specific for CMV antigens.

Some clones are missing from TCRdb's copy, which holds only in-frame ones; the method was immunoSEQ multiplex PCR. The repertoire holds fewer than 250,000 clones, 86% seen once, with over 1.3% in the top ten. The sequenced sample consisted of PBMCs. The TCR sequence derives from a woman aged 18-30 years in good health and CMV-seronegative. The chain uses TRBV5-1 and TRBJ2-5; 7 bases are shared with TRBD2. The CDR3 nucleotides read TGCGCCAGCAGCTTAGCGGGGATCCAAGAGACCCAGTACTTC. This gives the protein CASSLAGIQETQYF.